The present entry profiles one T cell receptor (beta chain) with its context. Its antigen is undetermined. Assay: immunoSEQ multiplex PCR; the TCRdb copy retains only in-frame clones and omits some. Of 65,000 to 85,000 clones in the sample, roughly 86% were seen once. The data originate from a study of OX40 agonist ivuxolimab in advanced cancers. Study context: Patients were treated with intravenous ivuxolimab, dosed at 0.01 to 10 mg/kg and infused every 2 weeks. Hepatocellular carcinoma, melanoma, renal cell or head and neck cancer occurred in dose-escalation patients. Age averaged roughly 60 years (range roughly 23 to 85), and around 87% were male.

The ends were cut back, 2 bases at V and 5 bases at J, with 19 bases in the middle. CDR1 SGHRS and CDR2 YFSETQ come from the germline V gene. The CDR3 runs to 16 residues. Study-level results: The authors also found low normalized T-cell clonal expansion in some nonresponders.

This TCR came from an adult with an advanced solid tumor such as melanoma, head and neck, liver or kidney cancer. The chain uses TRBV5-1 and TRBJ1-1, with a possible D match to TRBD1 (6 bases). This specimen consisted of CD4+ or CD8+ T cells sorted from blood, obtained in a trial of the OX40 agonist ivuxolimab. The CDR3 here is CASSFATGRVGTEAFF. CDR3 coding DNA: TGCGCCAGCAGCTTTGCAACAGGGCGGGTCGGGACTGAAGCTTTCTTT.